The sample holds a few counts of the clone carrying this T cell receptor beta chain. Its antigen is unidentified. A much larger clone lies one base from this, so it may be a read error. A modified ARM-PCR protocol with three rounds of nested PCR amplified TCRbeta. MiXCR was run by TCRdb on the multiplex PCR reads, yielding one entry per CDR3 protein. The data contain about 200,000 distinct CDR3 sequences, 60% to 85% of them singletons. This sample's RNA came from whole unsorted tissue. This entry comes from a study of tumor and adjacent non-tumor tissue in lung cancer. This CDR3 spans 14 amino acids. CDR1 is MNHEY, CDR2 SVGAGI, per germline. Points from the study as a whole: Top 100 clones took a larger repertoire share in normal lung.

Material for sequencing was lung tumor tissue. The chain links TRBV6-5 to TRBJ2-1; the D is unclear. The TCR comes from a man aged 60-69 years with non-small cell lung cancer. The CDR3 spells CASSYSASRQGQLF. The DNA for the CDR3 is TGTGCCAGCAGTTACTCGGCGAGCAGACAAGGGCAGCTCTTC.